Below, 8 T cell receptor beta chains from the same sample are listed, as sequenced in a study of chemoradiotherapy in HPV16-positive cancers. Using immunoSEQ multiplex PCR, the repertoire was profiled, and TCRdb retains in-frame clones only, with some absent. This sample has approximately 30,000 clones, with about 87% found just once. The sample was blood, taken from a patient who underwent chemoradiotherapy. The receptors originated from a human donor with HPV-associated anogenital cancer.

Written as DNA, the CDR3 is TGTGCCAGCAGTTGGACCCAGGGGACTGAAGCTTTCTTT. It specifies CASSWTQGTEAFF. The V and J genes are TRBV6-5 and TRBJ1-1; possibly TRBD1 for D (6 bases). Germline CDR1 is MNHEY and CDR2 is SVGAGI. CDR3 length: 13 residues. V dropped 4 bases and J dropped 5 bases, with 11 bases sitting between them.

The chain has TRBV6-7 and TRBJ1-2; a possible D gene is TRBD1 (5 bases). TRBV6-7 is designated an ORF whose function remains uncertain. V dropped 8 bases and J dropped 2 bases, with 9 bases sitting between them. The CDR3 sequence is 12 residues long. The CDR3: CASPPGNYGYTF. DNA of the CDR3: TGTGCCAGCCCCCCAGGGAACTATGGCTACACCTTC.

The rearrangement joins TRBV2 to TRBJ1-2; no reliable D call. Germline CDR1 is SNHLY and CDR2 is FYNNEI. Trimming removed 1 base at V and 5 bases at J, with 5 bases between. The CDR3 covers 12 residues. This chain's CDR3 is CASSEGVYGYTF. In DNA, the CDR3 is TGTGCCAGCAGTGAAGGTGTTTATGGCTACACCTTC.

The V and J genes are TRBV5-6 and TRBJ1-1, with a possible D match to TRBD1 (6 bases). Germline V gene sequence: CDR1 SGHDT, CDR2 YYEEEE. Trimming took off 4 bases at V and 7 bases at J, with 20 bases between the two ends. CDR3 length: 15 residues. CDR3 DNA sequence: TGTGCCAGCAGCCCTCTGGGGGGGCGCGGGGGTGAAGCTTTCTTT. It specifies CASSPLGGRGGEAFF.

The chain uses TRBV10-3 and TRBJ2-7; 7 bases fit TRBD2. J lost 3 bases, V lost 8 bases, and 10 bases had no gene match. CDR1 and CDR2 (germline): ENHRY, SYGVKD. The CDR3 covers 14 residues. CDR3 nucleotides: TGTGCCATCCTTCCTAACACGGGGGGCTACGAGCAGTACTTC. Its translation: CAILPNTGGYEQYF.

The chain combines TRBV11-3 with TRBJ2-3; D ambiguous. The CDR3 totals 12 residues. V lost 3 bases to trimming and J lost 6 bases, with 7 bases between them. From germline, CDR1 is SGHNT and CDR2 YENEEA. CDR3 in DNA: TGTGCCAGCAGCTTCGATTTGGATACGCAGTATTTT. Translating it yields CASSFDLDTQYF.

The rearrangement links TRBV27 to TRBJ2-6; 9 bases line up with TRBD1. The V gene end was trimmed by 5 bases and the J gene end by 3 bases; junction bases not matched to a gene: 11. The CDR3 is 18 amino acids. The germline V gene encodes CDR1 MNHEY and CDR2 SMNVEV (reference sequence). The CDR3 DNA follows: TGTGCCAGCAGTAGCCTCTGGGACAGGGATCTTGGGGCCAACGTCCTGACTTTC. Amino acids: CASSSLWDRDLGANVLTF. Variable domain in full (rest from reference TRBV27 and TRBJ2-6): EAQVTQNPRYLITVTGKKLTVTCSQNMNHEYMSWYRQDPGLGLRQIYYSMNVEVTDKGDVPEGYKVSRKEKRNFPLILESPSPNQTSLYFCASSSLWDRDLGANVLTFGAGSRLTVL.

V gene TRBV4-2 combines with J gene TRBJ2-3; no clear D. The CDR3 totals 14 residues. With 4 bases removed from V and 1 base from J, the gap between germline ends came to 9 bases. CDR1 and CDR2 from the germline V gene are LGHNA and YNFKEQ. The CDR3 DNA reads as TGTGCCAGCAGCCGCGACACCGGCACAGATACGCAGTATTTT. It yields the protein CASSRDTGTDTQYF.